This entry lists 14 T cell receptor beta chains sequenced from one sample in a study of blood T cells in healthy people across ages. With a J-beta primer mix and a sample-barcoded 5' primer, a second PCR ran about 7 to 11 cycles. TCRdb redid the calling of the 5' RACE reads with MiXCR, one entry per CDR3 protein. The sample lists about 2 million distinct CDR3 sequences, around 50% seen once, with less than 2.5% in the top ten. Material: blood. The source of these receptors is a woman aged 35 to 49 in good health.

The rearrangement joins TRBV20-1 to TRBJ2-5; 8 nucleotides align to TRBD2. Per the germline V gene, CDR1 is DFQATT and CDR2 is SNEGSKA (reference sequence). The ends lost 2 bases at V and 7 bases at J; junction bases unmatched: 15. The CDR3 has 16 residues. This CDR3 is CSARPFSGVGRGTQYF. CDR3 bases: TGCAGTGCTAGACCCTTTAGCGGGGTCGGCCGGGGGACCCAGTACTTC.

In this sample, this clonotype turned up a few times. The CDR3 loop is CSARAGTDSNQPQHF. The DNA for the CDR3 is TGCAGTGCTAGAGCCGGGACAGATAGCAATCAGCCCCAGCATTTT. This chain uses TRBV20-1 with TRBJ1-5; 7 positions match TRBD1. CDR1 and CDR2 (germline): DFQATT, SNEGSKA (reference sequence). This CDR3 region has 15 residues. V lost 1 base, J lost 0 bases, and 3 bases stayed unmatched.

The genes are TRBV7-2 and TRBJ2-7; TRBD2 matches at 15 bases. CDR3 length: 15 amino acids. The V segment lost 5 bases and the J segment 6 bases; nucleotides outside the gene matches: 5. Germline CDR1 and CDR2: SGHTA and FQGNSA. The CDR3 sequence is CASSGTSGGLLEQYF. The CDR3 nucleotides are TGTGCCAGCAGCGGGACTAGCGGGGGGCTTCTCGAGCAGTACTTC.

This chain joins TRBV20-1 and TRBJ2-1; 9 positions match TRBD2. The J segment lost 4 bases and the V segment lost 6 bases, leaving 7 bases of the junction unmatched. Germline loops: CDR1 DFQATT, CDR2 SNEGSKA (reference sequence). This CDR3 contains 14 residues. CDR3: CSARILAGYNEQFF. The CDR3 DNA follows: TGCAGTGCGAGGATACTAGCGGGTTACAATGAGCAGTTCTTC.

This sequence joins TRBV7-6 and TRBJ2-7; D unclear. Germline CDR1 reads SGHVS; CDR2 reads FNYEAQ. The CDR3 runs 13 residues. V lost 2 bases to trimming and J lost 7 bases, with 12 bases between them. Here the CDR3 reads CASSLTQFAEQYF. The CDR3 DNA reads as TGTGCCAGCAGCTTAACCCAGTTCGCGGAGCAGTACTTC.

V gene TRBV6-5 combines with J gene TRBJ1-5; D uncertain. This CDR3 comprises 14 residues. The V end was cut by 6 bases, the J end by 0 bases, with 9 bases between. Germline CDR1 and CDR2: MNHEY and SVGAGI. The CDR3 nucleotides read TGTGCCAGCAGAGCGCGGTTTAGCAATCAGCCCCAGCATTTT. Translating gives CASRARFSNQPQHF.

The genes are TRBV29-1 and TRBJ2-1; 7 bases fit TRBD1. V shed 3 bases and J 11 bases; nucleotides not matched to a gene: 10. From germline, CDR1 is SQVTM and CDR2 ANQGSEA. The CDR3 is 13 amino acids. Here the CDR3 reads CSVDALDRQQQFF. The CDR3 DNA reads as TGCAGCGTTGACGCCTTGGACAGGCAACAGCAGTTCTTC.

This clonotype was seen many times. Mismatch with germline at one junction end may stem from a read error. This chain links TRBV7-2 with TRBJ2-5, with 7 bases that match TRBD1. Germline assignment: CDR1 SGHTA and CDR2 FQGNSA. The CDR3 runs to 14 residues. This CDR3 reads CASSLNRGLETQYF. The CDR3 DNA reads as TGCGCCAGCAGCCTGAACAGGGGTCTCGAGACCCAGTACTTC.

The chain has TRBV2 and TRBJ1-1; 10 bases are a match to TRBD1. The CDR3 loop spans 15 amino acids. V shed 4 bases, J shed 4 bases, and the junction held 6 bases outside the gene matches. Looked up from germline, CDR1 is SNHLY and CDR2 is FYNNEI. The CDR3: CASSGQGAIGTEAFF. The CDR3 nucleotides read TGTGCCAGCAGTGGACAGGGGGCCATCGGCACTGAAGCTTTCTTT. The variable domain in full, with the rest retrieved from reference TRBV2 and TRBJ1-1, is EPEVTQTPSHQVTQMGQEVILRCVPISNHLYFYWYRQILGQKVEFLVSFYNNEISEKSEIFDDQFSVERPDGSNFTLKIRSTKLEDSAMYFCASSGQGAIGTEAFFGQGTRLTVV.

The sample holds a few counts of this clonotype. This rearrangement joins TRBV27 to TRBJ2-4, with no clear D. CDR1 MNHEY and CDR2 SMNVEV come from the germline V gene (reference sequence). CDR3 length equals 14 residues. Trimming shortened V by 2 bases and J by 4 bases, and 9 bases separated the two germline ends. CDR3 protein: CASSLRPLKNIQYF. CDR3 DNA sequence: TGTGCCAGCAGTTTACGGCCCCTAAAAAACATTCAGTACTTC.

This chain connects TRBV7-8 to TRBJ2-4; 8 bases fit TRBD1. This CDR3 is 13 amino acids long. Trimming cost V 3 bases and J 13 bases; bases outside gene matches: 8. Germline CDR1 is SGHVS and CDR2 is FQNEAQ. CDR3 nucleotides: TGTGCCAGCAGCTTGATTGACAGGGGTGAGCAGTACTTC. It translates to CASSLIDRGEQYF.

This clonotype was seen a few times. V usage is TRBV4-3 and J usage is TRBJ2-1; the D is unclear. CDR3 size: 16 residues. V lost 0 bases to trimming and J lost 0 bases, with 9 bases between them. Per the germline V gene, CDR1 is LGHNA and CDR2 is YSLEER. The CDR3 region is CASSQETVNSYNEQFF. The CDR3 DNA is TGCGCCAGCAGCCAAGAAACCGTCAACTCCTACAATGAGCAGTTCTTC.

The chain has TRBV6-1 and TRBJ2-4; D remains ambiguous. Per the germline V gene, CDR1 is MNHNS and CDR2 is SASEGT. V was trimmed by 7 bases and J by 7 bases, leaving 11 bases between them. This CDR3 comprises 12 residues. This CDR3 reads CASNSGMNIQYF. In DNA, the CDR3 is TGTGCCAGCAATTCGGGTATGAACATTCAGTACTTC.

This clonotype was picked up many times. The chain combines TRBV6-2 or TRBV6-3 with TRBJ1-2; no clear D gene. The V gene lost 5 bases and the J gene lost 2 bases, with 6 bases spanning the gap. Germline CDR1 MNHEY, CDR2 SVGEGT. The CDR3 is 12 amino acids. The CDR3 bases are TGTGCCAGCAGTCAGAGCAACTATGGCTACACCTTC. Protein sequence: CASSQSNYGYTF.